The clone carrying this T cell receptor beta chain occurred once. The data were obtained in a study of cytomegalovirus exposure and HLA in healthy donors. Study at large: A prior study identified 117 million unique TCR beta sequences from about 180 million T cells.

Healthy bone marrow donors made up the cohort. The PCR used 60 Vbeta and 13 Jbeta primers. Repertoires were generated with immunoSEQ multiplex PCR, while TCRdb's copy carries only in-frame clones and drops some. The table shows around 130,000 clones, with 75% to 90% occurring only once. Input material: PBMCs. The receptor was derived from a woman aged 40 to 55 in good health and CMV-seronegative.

The CDR3 DNA is TGTGCCAGCACCGGGACAGCCTACGAGCAGTACTTC. This gives the protein CASTGTAYEQYF. The chain couples TRBV11-1 to TRBJ2-7; 7 nucleotides match TRBD1. CDR3 size: 12 residues. CDR1 is SGHAT, CDR2 FQDESV, per germline (reference sequence). V trimming: 7 bases; J trimming: 2 bases; junction bases outside the gene matches: 2.